This T cell receptor beta chain was sequenced for a study of STAT5B mutations in CD4+ large granular lymphocyte leukemia. In the original processing: The detection floor for productive clonotype frequency was 2.59 x 10-5. Some clones are missing from TCRdb's copy, which holds only in-frame ones; the method was immunoSEQ multiplex PCR. The V and J calls and clone size were taken over from that table, and D and trimming were inferred from the DNA. Here the sample spans some 35,000 clones, approximately 90% being singletons. CDR3 size: 13 residues. In germline, CDR1 is GTSNPN, CDR2 SVGIG (reference sequence). Trimming pared 4 bases from V and 0 bases from J, leaving 9 bases between. Findings of the study overall: TRBV06-family usage was enriched in top patient clones (8/27) versus controls (2/35).

Note on this clone: Its antigen is as yet unknown.

The sequenced material came from CD4+ T cells from blood buffy coats. The source of this sequence is a human donor in good health. The chain links TRBV30 to TRBJ1-2; unclear D gene. For the CDR3, the DNA is TGTGCCTGGACATACGAGGCTAACTATGGCTACACCTTC. Protein sequence: CAWTYEANYGYTF.